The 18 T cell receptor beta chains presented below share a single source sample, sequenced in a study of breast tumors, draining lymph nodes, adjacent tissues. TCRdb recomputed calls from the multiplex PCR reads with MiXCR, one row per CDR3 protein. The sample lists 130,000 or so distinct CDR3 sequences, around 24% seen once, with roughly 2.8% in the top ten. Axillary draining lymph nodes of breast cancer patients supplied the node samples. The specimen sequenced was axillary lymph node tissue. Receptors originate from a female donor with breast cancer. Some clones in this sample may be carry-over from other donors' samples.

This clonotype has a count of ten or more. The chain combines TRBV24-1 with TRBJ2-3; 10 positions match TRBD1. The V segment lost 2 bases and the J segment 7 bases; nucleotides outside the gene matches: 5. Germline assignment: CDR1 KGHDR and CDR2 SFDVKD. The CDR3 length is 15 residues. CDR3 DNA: TGTGCCACCAGTGATTCCGGGACAGGGGTGTATACGCAGTATTTT. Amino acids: CATSDSGTGVYTQYF.

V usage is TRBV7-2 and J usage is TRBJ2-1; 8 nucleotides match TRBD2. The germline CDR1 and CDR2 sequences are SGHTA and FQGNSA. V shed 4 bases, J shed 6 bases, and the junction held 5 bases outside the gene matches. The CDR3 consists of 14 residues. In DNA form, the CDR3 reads TGTGCCAGCAGCTCCGGGACTAGGGCCAATGAGCAGTTCTTC. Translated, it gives CASSSGTRANEQFF.

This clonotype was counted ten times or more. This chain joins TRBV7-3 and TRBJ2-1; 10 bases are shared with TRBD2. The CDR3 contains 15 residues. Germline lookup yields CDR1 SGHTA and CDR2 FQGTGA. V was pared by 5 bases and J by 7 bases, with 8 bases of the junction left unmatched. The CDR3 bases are TGTGCCAGCAGCCCAGGGCTAGCGGGAGAAAATGAGCAGTTCTTC. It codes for CASSPGLAGENEQFF.

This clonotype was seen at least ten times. The CDR3 region is CASSPGQGKGKLFF. The CDR3 DNA follows: TGCGCCAGCAGCCCGGGACAGGGCAAGGGAAAACTGTTTTTT. This chain links TRBV5-1 with TRBJ1-4, with 9 bases aligning to TRBD1. Unmatched junction bases numbered 8, after V lost 4 bases and J lost 10 bases. In germline, CDR1 is SGHRS, CDR2 YFSETQ. This CDR3 is built from 14 residues.

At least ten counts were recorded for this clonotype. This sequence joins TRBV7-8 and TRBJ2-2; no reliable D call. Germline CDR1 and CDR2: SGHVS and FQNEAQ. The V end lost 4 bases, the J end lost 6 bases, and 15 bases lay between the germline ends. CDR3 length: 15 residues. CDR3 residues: CASSSPGTTPGELFF. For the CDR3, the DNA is TGTGCCAGCAGCTCCCCCGGTACCACCCCCGGGGAGCTGTTTTTT.

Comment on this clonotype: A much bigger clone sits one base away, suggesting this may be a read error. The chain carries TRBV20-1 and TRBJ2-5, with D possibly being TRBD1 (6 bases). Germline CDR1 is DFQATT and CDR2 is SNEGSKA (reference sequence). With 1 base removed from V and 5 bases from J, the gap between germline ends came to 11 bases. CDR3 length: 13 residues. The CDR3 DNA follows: TGCAGTGCTAGAGTTTCCACAGGGGAGACCCAGTACTTC. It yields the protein CSARVSTGETQYF.

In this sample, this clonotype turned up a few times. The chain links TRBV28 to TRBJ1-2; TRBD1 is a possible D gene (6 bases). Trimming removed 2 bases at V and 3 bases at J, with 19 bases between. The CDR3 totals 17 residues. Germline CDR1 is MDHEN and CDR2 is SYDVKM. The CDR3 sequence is CASSLPNQQGLYYGYTF. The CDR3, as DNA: TGTGCCAGCAGTTTACCTAACCAACAGGGCTTGTACTATGGCTACACCTTC.

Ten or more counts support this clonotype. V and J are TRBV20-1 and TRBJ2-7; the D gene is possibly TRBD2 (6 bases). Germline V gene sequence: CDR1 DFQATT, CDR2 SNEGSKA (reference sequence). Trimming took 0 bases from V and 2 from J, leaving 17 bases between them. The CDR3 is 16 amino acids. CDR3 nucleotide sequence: TGCAGTGCTAGAGACAGGCTCGGGCGGGGTACCTACGAGCAGTACTTC. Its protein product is CSARDRLGRGTYEQYF.

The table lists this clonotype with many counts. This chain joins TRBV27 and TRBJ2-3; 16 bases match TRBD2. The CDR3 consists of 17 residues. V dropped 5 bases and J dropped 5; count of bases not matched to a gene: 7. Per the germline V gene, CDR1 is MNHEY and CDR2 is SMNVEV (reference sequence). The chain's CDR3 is CASSLGTSGRAVDTQYF. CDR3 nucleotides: TGTGCCAGCAGTCTGGGGACTAGCGGGAGGGCAGTAGATACGCAGTATTTT.

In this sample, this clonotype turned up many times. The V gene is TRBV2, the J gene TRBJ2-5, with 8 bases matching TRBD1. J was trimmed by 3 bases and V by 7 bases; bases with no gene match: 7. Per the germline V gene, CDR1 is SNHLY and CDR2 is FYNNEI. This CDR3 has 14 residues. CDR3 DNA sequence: TGTGCCAGCATATGGGCAGGGGGCGAAGAGACCCAGTACTTC. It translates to CASIWAGGEETQYF.

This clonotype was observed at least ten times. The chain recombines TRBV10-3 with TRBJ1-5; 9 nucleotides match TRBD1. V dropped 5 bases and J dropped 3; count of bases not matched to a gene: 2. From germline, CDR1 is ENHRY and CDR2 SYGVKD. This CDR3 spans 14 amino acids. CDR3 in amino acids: CAISRDRDNQPQHF. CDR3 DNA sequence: TGTGCCATCAGTCGGGACAGGGACAATCAGCCCCAGCATTTT.

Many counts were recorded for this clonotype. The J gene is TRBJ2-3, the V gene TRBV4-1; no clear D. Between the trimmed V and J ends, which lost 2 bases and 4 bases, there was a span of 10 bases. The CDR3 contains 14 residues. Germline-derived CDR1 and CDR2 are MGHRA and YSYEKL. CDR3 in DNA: TGCGCCAGCAGCCAACAAATAGCAGCAGATACGCAGTATTTT. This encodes CASSQQIAADTQYF.

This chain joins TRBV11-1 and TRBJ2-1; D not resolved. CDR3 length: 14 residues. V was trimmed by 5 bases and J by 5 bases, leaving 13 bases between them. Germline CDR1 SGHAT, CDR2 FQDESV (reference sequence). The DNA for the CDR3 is TGTGCCAGCAGCCATCTAGGACGAAACAATGAGCAGTTCTTC. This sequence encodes CASSHLGRNNEQFF. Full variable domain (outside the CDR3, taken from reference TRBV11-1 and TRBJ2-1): EAEVAQSPRYKITEKSQAVAFWCDPISGHATLYWYRQILGQGPELLVQFQDESVVDDSQLPKDRFSAERLKGVDSTLKIQPAELGDSAMYLCASSHLGRNNEQFFGPGTRLTVL.

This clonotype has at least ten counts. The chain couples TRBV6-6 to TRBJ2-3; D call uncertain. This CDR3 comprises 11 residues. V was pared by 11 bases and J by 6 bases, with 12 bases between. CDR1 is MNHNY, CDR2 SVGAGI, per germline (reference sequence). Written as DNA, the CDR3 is TGTGCCGGATCCAATGAGGATACGCAGTATTTT. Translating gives CAGSNEDTQYF.

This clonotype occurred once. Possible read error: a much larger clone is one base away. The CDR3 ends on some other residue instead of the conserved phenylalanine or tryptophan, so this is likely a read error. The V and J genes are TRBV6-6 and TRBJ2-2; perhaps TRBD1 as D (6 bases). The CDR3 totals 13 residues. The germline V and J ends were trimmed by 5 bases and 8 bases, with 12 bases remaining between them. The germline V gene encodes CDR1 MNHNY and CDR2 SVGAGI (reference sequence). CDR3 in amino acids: CASSTGQSGELFS. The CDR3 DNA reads TGTGCCAGCAGTACGGGACAATCAGGGGAGCTGTTTTCT.

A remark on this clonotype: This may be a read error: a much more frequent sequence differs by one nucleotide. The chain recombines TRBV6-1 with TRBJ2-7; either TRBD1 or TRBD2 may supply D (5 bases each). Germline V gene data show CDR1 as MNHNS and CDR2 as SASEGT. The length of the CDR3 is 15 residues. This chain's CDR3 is CASSGNGAPTYELYF. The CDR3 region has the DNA TGTGCCAGCAGCGGTAACGGGGCACCCACCTACGAGCTGTACTTC.

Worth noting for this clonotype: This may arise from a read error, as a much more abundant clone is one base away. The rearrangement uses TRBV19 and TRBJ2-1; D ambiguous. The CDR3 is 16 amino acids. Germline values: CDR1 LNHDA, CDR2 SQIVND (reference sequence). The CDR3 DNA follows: TGTGCCAGTAGTTACCAGACCAGACGGACGTACAATGAACAGATCTTC. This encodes CASSYQTRRTYNEQIF. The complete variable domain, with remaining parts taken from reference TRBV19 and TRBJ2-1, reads DGGITQSPKYLFRKEGQNVTLSCEQNLNHDAMYWYRQDPGQGLRLIYYSQIVNDFQKGDIAEGYSVSREKKESFPLTVTSAQKNPTAFYLCASSYQTRRTYNEQIFGPGTRLTVL.

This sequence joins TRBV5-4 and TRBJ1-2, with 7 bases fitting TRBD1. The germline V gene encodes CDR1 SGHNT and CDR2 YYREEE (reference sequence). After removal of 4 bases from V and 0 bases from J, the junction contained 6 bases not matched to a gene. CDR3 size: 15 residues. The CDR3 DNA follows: TGTGCCAGCAGCACAGGGGCGGGTGCTAACTATGGCTACACCTTC. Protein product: CASSTGAGANYGYTF.